This record covers a single TCR beta chain. The antigen remains unidentified. Subsequent to 10 days of culture, CD4+ T cells were isolated. This entry is derived from a study of vaccination effects on CD4 cells after COVID-19. General study results and limits: Clones of infection and vaccine origin contracted markedly late after vaccination.

Deletions cut 3 bases from V and 1 base from J, with 21 bases between. The length of the CDR3 is 18 residues. The germline V gene has CDR1 LGHNT and CDR2 FRNRAP. Clones were read by immunoSEQ multiplex PCR, and TCRdb kept only the in-frame ones, dropping some. The sample lists about 25,000 clones, nearly 75% occurring once. Sequenced here: CD4+ T cells from PBMCs cultured without peptide, sampled before COVID-19 vaccination. The receptor was isolated from a human donor who received a COVID-19 vaccine. The gene calls are TRBV12-5 and TRBJ1-1; maybe TRBD1 (5 bases). The CDR3 DNA reads as TGTGCTAGTGGTTTCCGAGGCAAAGGTTGGGGGGGGAACACTGAAGCTTTCTTT. It codes for CASGFRGKGWGGNTEAFF.